This T cell receptor beta chain is from a study of post-analysis software for immune sequencing data. Background on the study: Progressive-relapsing, secondary progressive and relapsing-remitting multiple sclerosis were among the disease courses included. Study conclusions and caveats: In patients, TRBV5-6, TRBV5-1 and TRBV20-1 belonged to four or five TRBV segments found more frequently than in controls. By F measure, strong co-clustering occurred among samples prepared in the same batch. Normalized Chao1 diversity in multiple sclerosis patients fell significantly below that of controls.

This clonotype was detected many times. Its antigen is not identified. Germline V gene data show CDR1 as SGHRS and CDR2 as YFSETQ. The germline V and J ends were trimmed by 0 bases and 3 bases, with 19 bases remaining between them. The CDR3 length is 17 residues. Unique molecular identifiers were built into the TCR beta cDNA libraries. Around 500,000 cDNA molecules came from approximately 1 to 10 million T cells. TCRdb fed the PCR reads into MiXCR, producing one record per CDR3 protein. The repertoire holds about 170,000 distinct CDR3 sequences, with approximately 28% as singletons. The chain joins TRBV5-1 to TRBJ2-7; no definite D call. Sequencing was done on a sample of blood. The receptor comes from a girl between 5 and 17 years old with multiple sclerosis. CDR3 loop: CASSLGAKLSLLYEQYF. DNA for the CDR3: TGCGCCAGCAGCTTGGGTGCCAAGTTATCCCTCCTCTACGAGCAGTACTTC.